The clone carrying this TCR beta chain was picked up a small number of times. The sample comes from a study of T cells in Graves' hyperthyroidism and ophthalmopathy. The germline CDR1 and CDR2 sequences are MGHRA and YSYEKL. The V end was cut by 0 bases, the J end by 0 bases, with 13 bases between. CDR3 length equals 17 residues. There were TCR beta CDR3 regions amplified from RNA transcripts. TCR CDR3 underwent first-round RT-PCR with the HTBI primer set. One entry per CDR3 protein results from TCRdb running MiXCR on the multiplex PCR reads. The sample has some 560,000 distinct CDR3 sequences, approximately 15% seen once.

The clonotype was recovered from a woman in her twenties or thirties with Graves' hyperthyroidism. Input material: blood. The V and J genes are TRBV4-1 and TRBJ2-3; D may be TRBD2 (6 bases). CDR3 sequence reads: CASSQDVASDSTDTQYF. The CDR3 nucleotides are TGCGCCAGCAGCCAAGACGTAGCTAGCGACAGCACAGATACGCAGTATTTT.